This TCR beta chain was sequenced during a study of a mutant IDH1 vaccine in newly diagnosed glioma. Overall study context: Patients received vaccination from 4-6 weeks after radiotherapy alone, or with temozolomide cycles.

Trimming shortened V by 3 bases and J by 3 bases, and 3 bases separated the two germline ends. Germline V gives CDR1 MNHNS, CDR2 SASEGT. The CDR3 extends over 11 amino acids. This clone was counted only a few times. The target antigen is unknown. The method was immunoSEQ multiplex PCR; TCRdb's version includes in-frame clones alone and lacks a portion of them. The sample has approximately 37,000 clones, under 80% seen once. Time point denoted: week 23, last vaccination. In every dose of vaccine, 300 ug of mutant IDH1 20-mer peptide was given alongside topical imiquimod. This TCR came from a middle-aged man with glioma. The chain combines TRBV6-1 with TRBJ2-7; D remains unclear. Sequenced here: PBMCs, sampled from a glioma patient whose treatment included an IDH1 peptide vaccine. CDR3 nucleotide sequence: TGTGCCAGCAGTGATTTCTACGAGCAGTACTTC. The encoded protein is CASSDFYEQYF.